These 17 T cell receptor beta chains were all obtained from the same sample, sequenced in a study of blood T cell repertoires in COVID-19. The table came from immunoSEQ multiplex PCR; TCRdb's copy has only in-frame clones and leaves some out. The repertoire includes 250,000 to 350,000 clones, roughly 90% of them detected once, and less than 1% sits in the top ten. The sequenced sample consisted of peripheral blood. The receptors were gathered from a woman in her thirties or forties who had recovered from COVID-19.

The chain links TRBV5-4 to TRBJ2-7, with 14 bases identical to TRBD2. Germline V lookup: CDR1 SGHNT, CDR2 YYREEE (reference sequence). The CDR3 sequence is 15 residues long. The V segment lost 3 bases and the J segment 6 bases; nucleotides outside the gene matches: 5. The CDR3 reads CASSSGLAGGAEQYF. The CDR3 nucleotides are TGTGCCAGCAGCTCCGGACTAGCGGGAGGAGCCGAGCAGTACTTC.

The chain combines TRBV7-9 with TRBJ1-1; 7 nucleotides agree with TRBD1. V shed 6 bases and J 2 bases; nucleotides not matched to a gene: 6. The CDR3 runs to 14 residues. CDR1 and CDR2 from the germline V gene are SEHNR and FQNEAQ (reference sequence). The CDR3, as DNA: TGTGCCAGCAGGAGGACAGGCGAAAACACTGAAGCTTTCTTT. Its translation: CASRRTGENTEAFF.

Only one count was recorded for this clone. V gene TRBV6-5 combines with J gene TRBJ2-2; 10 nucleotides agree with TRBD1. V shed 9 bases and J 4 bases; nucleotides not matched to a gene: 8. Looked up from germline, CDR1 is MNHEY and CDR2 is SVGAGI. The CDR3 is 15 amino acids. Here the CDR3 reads CASTGQGRGTGELFF. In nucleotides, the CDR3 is TGTGCCAGTACGGGACAGGGGCGGGGCACCGGGGAGCTGTTTTTT.

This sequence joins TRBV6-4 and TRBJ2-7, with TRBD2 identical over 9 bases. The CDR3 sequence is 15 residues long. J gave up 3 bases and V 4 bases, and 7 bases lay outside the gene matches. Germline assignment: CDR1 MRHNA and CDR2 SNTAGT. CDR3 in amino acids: CASSGSGTSHYEQYF. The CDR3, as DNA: TGTGCCAGCAGTGGTTCCGGGACTAGCCACTACGAGCAGTACTTC.

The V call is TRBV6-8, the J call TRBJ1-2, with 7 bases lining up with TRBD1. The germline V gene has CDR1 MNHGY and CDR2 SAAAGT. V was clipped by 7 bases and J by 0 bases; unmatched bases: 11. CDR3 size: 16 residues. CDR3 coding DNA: TGTGCCAGCATCACACAGGGGTATCCAACTAACTATGGCTACACCTTC. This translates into CASITQGYPTNYGYTF.

The CDR3 region is CAREQSGGEQYF. DNA of the CDR3: TGCGCCAGGGAGCAATCCGGAGGGGAGCAGTACTTC. This chain links TRBV5-1 with TRBJ2-7; weak D call: TRBD2 (6 bases). The CDR3 length is 12 residues. Looked up from germline, CDR1 is SGHRS and CDR2 is YFSETQ. The germline V and J ends were trimmed by 8 bases and 7 bases, with 16 bases remaining between them. Full variable domain (missing parts from reference TRBV5-1 and TRBJ2-7): KAGVTQTPRYLIKTRGQQVTLSCSPISGHRSVSWYQQTPGQGLQFLFEYFSETQRNKGNFPGRFSGRQFSNSRSEMNVSTLELGDSALYLCAREQSGGEQYFGPGTRLTVT.

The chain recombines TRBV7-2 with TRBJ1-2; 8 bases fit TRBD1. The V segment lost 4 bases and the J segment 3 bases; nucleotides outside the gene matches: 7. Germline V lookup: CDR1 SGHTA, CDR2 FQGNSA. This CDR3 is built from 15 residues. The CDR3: CASSSSRGQDYGYTF. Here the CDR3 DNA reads TGTGCCAGCAGCTCAAGCAGGGGGCAGGACTATGGCTACACCTTC.

The CDR3 is CASSPYTGNQPQHF. The CDR3 nucleotides read TGTGCCAGCAGCCCCTACACGGGAAATCAGCCCCAGCATTTT. V and J are TRBV3-1 (or the pseudogene TRBV3-2) and TRBJ1-5; D remains unclear. Germline V gene data show CDR1 as LGHDT and CDR2 as YNNKEL (reference sequence). The CDR3 extends over 14 amino acids. Trimming removed 4 bases at V and 4 bases at J, with 11 bases between.

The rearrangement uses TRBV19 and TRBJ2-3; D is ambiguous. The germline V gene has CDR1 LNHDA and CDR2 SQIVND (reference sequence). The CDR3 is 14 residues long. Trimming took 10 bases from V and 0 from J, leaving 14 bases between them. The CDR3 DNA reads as TGTGCCACTCGAGAACTATCTAGCACAGATACGCAGTATTTT. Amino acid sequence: CATRELSSTDTQYF.

CDR3 sequence reads: CASSKSSGSENIQYF. CDR3 nucleotide sequence: TGTGCCAGCAGCAAGTCTAGCGGGAGTGAAAACATTCAGTACTTC. The genes are TRBV28 and TRBJ2-4; TRBD2 aligns across 10 bases. V trimming: 6 bases; J trimming: 5 bases; junction bases outside the gene matches: 7. Germline V gives CDR1 MDHEN, CDR2 SYDVKM. This CDR3 comprises 15 residues. The full variable domain, in which reference TRBV28 and TRBJ2-4 provide the parts outside the CDR3, is DVKVTQSSRYLVKRTGEKVFLECVQDMDHENMFWYRQDPGLGLRLIYFSYDVKMKEKGDIPEGYSVSREKKERFSLILESASTNQTSMYLCASSKSSGSENIQYFGAGTRLSVL.

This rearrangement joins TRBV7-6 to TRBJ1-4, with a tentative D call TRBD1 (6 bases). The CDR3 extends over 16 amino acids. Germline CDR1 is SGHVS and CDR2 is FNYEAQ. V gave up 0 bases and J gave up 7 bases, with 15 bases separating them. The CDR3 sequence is CASSLAHWGRGEKLFF. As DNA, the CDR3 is TGTGCCAGCAGCTTAGCGCATTGGGGGCGAGGTGAAAAACTGTTTTTT.

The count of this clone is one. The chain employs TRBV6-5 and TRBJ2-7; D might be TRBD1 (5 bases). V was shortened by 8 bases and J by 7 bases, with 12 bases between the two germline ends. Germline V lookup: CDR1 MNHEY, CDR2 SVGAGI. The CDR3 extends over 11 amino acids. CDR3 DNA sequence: TGTGCCAGCGGACAAAGGGGTGAGCAGTACTTC. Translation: CASGQRGEQYF.

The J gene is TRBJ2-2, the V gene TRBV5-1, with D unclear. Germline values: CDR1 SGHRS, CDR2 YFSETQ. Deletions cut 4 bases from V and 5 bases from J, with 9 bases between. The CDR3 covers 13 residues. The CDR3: CASSPTSTGELFF. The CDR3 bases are TGCGCCAGCAGCCCTACGTCAACCGGGGAGCTGTTTTTT.

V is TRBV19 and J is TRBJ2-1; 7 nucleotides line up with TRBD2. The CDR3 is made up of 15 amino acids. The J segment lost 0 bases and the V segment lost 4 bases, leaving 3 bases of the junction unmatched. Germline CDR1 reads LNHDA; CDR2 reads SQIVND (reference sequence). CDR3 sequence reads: CASSTAGSSYNEQFF. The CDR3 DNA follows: TGTGCCAGTAGTACAGCGGGGAGCTCCTACAATGAGCAGTTCTTC.

CDR3 DNA: TGTGCCAGCAGCCCGGGACTAGCGGATATCACAGATACGCAGTATTTT. Translation: CASSPGLADITDTQYF. The V call is TRBV3-1 (or the pseudogene TRBV3-2), the J call TRBJ2-3; TRBD2 matches 11 bases. V was pared by 4 bases and J by 2 bases, with 5 bases of the junction left unmatched. The CDR3 spans 16 residues. Germline V lookup: CDR1 LGHDT, CDR2 YNNKEL (reference sequence).

The CDR3 protein is CASSSDRDYGYTF. The CDR3, as DNA: TGTGCCAGCTCATCGGACAGGGACTATGGCTACACCTTC. V and J are TRBV18 and TRBJ1-2; 8 bases fit TRBD1. CDR3 length: 13 amino acids. With 5 bases clipped from V and 3 bases from J, the junction kept 2 bases outside the gene matches. The germline V gene encodes CDR1 KGHSH and CDR2 LQKENI.

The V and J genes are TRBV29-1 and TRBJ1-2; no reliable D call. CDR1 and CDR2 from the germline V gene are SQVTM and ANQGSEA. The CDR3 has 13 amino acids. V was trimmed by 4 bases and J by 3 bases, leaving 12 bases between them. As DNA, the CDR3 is TGCAGCGTTGCTATCCCCCAGGACTATGGCTACACCTTC. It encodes CSVAIPQDYGYTF. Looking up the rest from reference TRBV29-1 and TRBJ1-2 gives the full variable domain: SAVISQKPSRDICQRGTSLTIQCQVDSQVTMMFWYRQQPGQSLTLIATANQGSEATYESGFVIDKFPISRPNLTFSTLTVSNMSPEDSSIYLCSVAIPQDYGYTFGSGTRLTVV.